A selection of T cell receptor beta chains follows, all from one sample in a study of blood T cell repertoires in COVID-19. The protocol was immunoSEQ multiplex PCR, while the TCRdb copy is restricted to in-frame clones and leaves out a portion. The data contain around 140,000 clones, approximately 88% of them seen just once; the ten biggest clones take up about 18%. Input material: peripheral blood. The receptors here all came from a woman of 80 years or more with acute or convalescent COVID-19. Both conserved end residues are part of each CDR3. A D gene is named only where the DNA matches it firmly. Clone size is given for some rows only: seen once, a few or many times, or a class if the clone is expanded.

abundance: NA
len: 15
d_gene: TRBD2
v_gene: TRBV14
j_gene: TRBJ2-1
CDR3nt: TGTGCCAGCAGCCAACTAGCGGGGGGGAGGAATGAGCAGTTCTTC
CDR3aa: CASSQLAGGRNEQFF

abundance: few
len: 14
d_gene: NA
v_gene: TRBV6-5
j_gene: TRBJ1-5
CDR3nt: TGTGCCAGCAGTTACGCCCGGGGCAATCAGCCCCAGCATTTT
CDR3aa: CASSYARGNQPQHF

abundance: NA
len: 15
d_gene: TRBD1
v_gene: TRBV5-6
j_gene: TRBJ1-3
CDR3nt: TGTGCCAGCAGCTCTACAGGGGCAGCGGGAAACACCATATATTTT
CDR3aa: CASSSTGAAGNTIYF

abundance: NA
len: 13
d_gene: NA
v_gene: TRBV3-1/TRBV3-2
j_gene: TRBJ1-2
CDR3nt: TGTGCCAGCAGCCTCAGATCCAACTATGGCTACACCTTC
CDR3aa: CASSLRSNYGYTF

abundance: NA
len: 13
d_gene: TRBD1
v_gene: TRBV27
j_gene: TRBJ1-2
CDR3nt: TGTGCCAGCGGGACAGGGGTTGGCTATGGCTACACCTTC
CDR3aa: CASGTGVGYGYTF

abundance: NA
len: 13
d_gene: NA
v_gene: TRBV28
j_gene: TRBJ1-2
CDR3nt: TGTGCCAGCAGTCGAGCAGGCGACTATGGCTACACCTTC
CDR3aa: CASSRAGDYGYTF

abundance: NA
len: 15
d_gene: NA
v_gene: TRBV10-2
j_gene: TRBJ2-3
CDR3nt: TGCGCCAGCAATGGGGCAGGGGTCAGCACAGATACGCAGTATTTT
CDR3aa: CASNGAGVSTDTQYF

abundance: NA
len: 14
d_gene: NA
v_gene: TRBV19
j_gene: TRBJ2-4
CDR3nt: TGTGCCAGTAGCTACGACAGGGCCAAAAACATTCAGTACTTC
CDR3aa: CASSYDRAKNIQYF

abundance: once
len: 12
d_gene: TRBD1
v_gene: TRBV11-2
j_gene: TRBJ2-7
CDR3nt: TGTGCCAGCAGCCGGACAGGGGGCGAGCAGTACTTC
CDR3aa: CASSRTGGEQYF

abundance: NA
len: 14
d_gene: TRBD1
v_gene: TRBV7-2
j_gene: TRBJ1-2
CDR3nt: TGTGCCAGCAGCTTTCCGACAGGGTTAAGCGGCTACACCTTC
CDR3aa: CASSFPTGLSGYTF

abundance: NA
len: 15
d_gene: TRBD1
v_gene: TRBV7-2
j_gene: TRBJ2-2
CDR3nt: TGTGCCAGCAGCGTACGGACAGGGTGGGCCGGGGAGCTGTTTTTT
CDR3aa: CASSVRTGWAGELFF

abundance: once
len: 15
d_gene: TRBD1
v_gene: TRBV19
j_gene: TRBJ1-5
CDR3nt: TGTGCCAGTACCTCGGACAGGGGCGGCAATCAGCCCCAGCATTTT
CDR3aa: CASTSDRGGNQPQHF

abundance: NA
len: 19
d_gene: TRBD1
v_gene: TRBV14
j_gene: TRBJ2-1
CDR3nt: TGTGCCAGCAGCCGAAAAACCTTCGCCGGGACAGGGGGGGCAAGTGAGCAGTTCTTC
CDR3aa: CASSRKTFAGTGGASEQFF

abundance: NA
len: 12
d_gene: TRBD1
v_gene: TRBV19
j_gene: TRBJ1-2
CDR3nt: TGTGCCAGCAATCCGGGACAGACGTCGTACACCTTC
CDR3aa: CASNPGQTSYTF

abundance: once
len: 15
d_gene: NA
v_gene: TRBV5-1
j_gene: TRBJ1-5
CDR3nt: TGCGCCAGCAGCGAGGGCCTATTAGGCAATCAGCCCCAGCATTTT
CDR3aa: CASSEGLLGNQPQHF

abundance: NA
len: 16
d_gene: NA
v_gene: TRBV5-5
j_gene: TRBJ1-6
CDR3nt: TGTGCCAGCAGCTCAGGACCGACAGGCTATAATTCACCCCTCCACTTT
CDR3aa: CASSSGPTGYNSPLHF

abundance: few
len: 16
d_gene: NA
v_gene: TRBV9
j_gene: TRBJ1-1
CDR3nt: TGTGCCAGCAGCCCAAGGGGGGGCAGGCGAGGAACTGAAGCTTTCTTT
CDR3aa: CASSPRGGRRGTEAFF

abundance: NA
len: 15
d_gene: NA
v_gene: TRBV16
j_gene: TRBJ2-7
CDR3nt: TGTGCCAGCAGCCCGTACACTAGCCCCCCCTACGAGCAGTACTTC
CDR3aa: CASSPYTSPPYEQYF

abundance: NA
len: 12
d_gene: NA
v_gene: TRBV4-1
j_gene: TRBJ2-7
CDR3nt: TGCGCCAGCAGCCAAGATCAGGAGGGGCAGTACTTC
CDR3aa: CASSQDQEGQYF

abundance: NA
len: 15
d_gene: NA
v_gene: TRBV2
j_gene: TRBJ2-3
CDR3nt: TGTGCCAGCAGTGCTGGGGGCGTTAGCACAGATACGCAGTATTTT
CDR3aa: CASSAGGVSTDTQYF

abundance: NA
len: 18
d_gene: TRBD2
v_gene: TRBV6-2/TRBV6-3
j_gene: TRBJ2-1
CDR3nt: TGTGCCAGCAGTTACGTGTTGATAGCGGGACCCCCGGGGAATGAGCAGTTCTTC
CDR3aa: CASSYVLIAGPPGNEQFF

abundance: NA
len: 15
d_gene: TRBD1
v_gene: TRBV5-6
j_gene: TRBJ2-3
CDR3nt: TGTGCCAGCAGCTTGGGGACAGGGGGCACAGATACGCAGTATTTT
CDR3aa: CASSLGTGGTDTQYF

abundance: few
len: 14
d_gene: NA
v_gene: TRBV18
j_gene: TRBJ2-1
CDR3nt: TGTGCCAGCTCACCTGTGGACCGGCGGGATGAGCAGTTCTTC
CDR3aa: CASSPVDRRDEQFF

abundance: once
len: 13
d_gene: TRBD1
v_gene: TRBV11-3
j_gene: TRBJ1-2
CDR3nt: TGTGCCAGCAGCGACAGGGGAGGCTATGGCTACACCTTC
CDR3aa: CASSDRGGYGYTF

abundance: NA
len: 14
d_gene: NA
v_gene: TRBV7-9
j_gene: TRBJ1-4
CDR3nt: TGTGCCAGCAGCTCAGGTGCAACTAATGAAAAACTGTTTTTT
CDR3aa: CASSSGATNEKLFF

abundance: NA
len: 13
d_gene: NA
v_gene: TRBV11-2
j_gene: TRBJ1-4
CDR3nt: TGTGCCAGCAGAAGGGGGACTAATGAAAAACTGTTTTTT
CDR3aa: CASRRGTNEKLFF

abundance: once
len: 12
d_gene: NA
v_gene: TRBV5-1
j_gene: TRBJ2-7
CDR3nt: TGCGCCAGCAGACCTGACAACTACGAGCAGTACTTC
CDR3aa: CASRPDNYEQYF

abundance: NA
len: 15
d_gene: NA
v_gene: TRBV7-2
j_gene: TRBJ1-4
CDR3nt: TGTGCCAGCAGCTTACAGGGGCTGACTGGAGAAAAACTGTTTTTT
CDR3aa: CASSLQGLTGEKLFF

abundance: NA
len: 13
d_gene: TRBD2
v_gene: TRBV2
j_gene: TRBJ2-1
CDR3nt: TGTGCCAGCAGGGGGACTACCCCCAATGAGCAGTTCTTC
CDR3aa: CASRGTTPNEQFF

abundance: NA
len: 13
d_gene: NA
v_gene: TRBV21-1
j_gene: TRBJ2-1
CDR3nt: TGTGCCAGCAGCAATAAACAGGCGAATGAGCAGTTCTTC
CDR3aa: CASSNKQANEQFF

abundance: NA
len: 15
d_gene: NA
v_gene: TRBV3-1/TRBV3-2
j_gene: TRBJ2-1
CDR3nt: TGTGCCAGCAGCCAAGACTTGAGAGGGGGCAATGAGCAGTTCTTC
CDR3aa: CASSQDLRGGNEQFF

abundance: NA
len: 14
d_gene: TRBD1
v_gene: TRBV11-3
j_gene: TRBJ2-1
CDR3nt: TGTGCCAGCAGCTTAGGACAGGGGTACAATGAGCAGTTCTTC
CDR3aa: CASSLGQGYNEQFF

abundance: NA
len: 16
d_gene: TRBD1
v_gene: TRBV2
j_gene: TRBJ1-2
CDR3nt: TGTGCCAGCAGCCCCTTCCTCCAGGGGGCAGGCTATGGCTACACCTTC
CDR3aa: CASSPFLQGAGYGYTF

abundance: NA
len: 13
d_gene: NA
v_gene: TRBV18
j_gene: TRBJ2-7
CDR3nt: TGTGCCAGCTCACCACTGGAGGGAGGCGAGCAGTACTTC
CDR3aa: CASSPLEGGEQYF

abundance: NA
len: 16
d_gene: TRBD2
v_gene: TRBV7-2
j_gene: TRBJ2-5
CDR3nt: TGTGCCAGCAGCCGTGGACTAGCGGGGGGAAGAGAGACCCAGTACTTC
CDR3aa: CASSRGLAGGRETQYF

abundance: NA
len: 13
d_gene: NA
v_gene: TRBV20-1
j_gene: TRBJ1-6
CDR3nt: TGCAGTGCTAGTAGCGGGGGTAATTCACCCCTCCACTTT
CDR3aa: CSASSGGNSPLHF

abundance: NA
len: 15
d_gene: TRBD1
v_gene: TRBV10-3
j_gene: TRBJ1-5
CDR3nt: TGTGCCATCAAGGGGACAGGGGGCCCAACTCAGCCCCAGCATTTT
CDR3aa: CAIKGTGGPTQPQHF

abundance: many
len: 15
d_gene: NA
v_gene: TRBV11-2
j_gene: TRBJ1-2
CDR3nt: TGTGCCAGCAGCTTAAGGGGCCGGCGGAGCTATGGCTACACCTTC
CDR3aa: CASSLRGRRSYGYTF

abundance: NA
len: 16
d_gene: NA
v_gene: TRBV5-5
j_gene: TRBJ2-5
CDR3nt: TGTGCCAGCAGCTCAAACTTGGGGACACCTCAGGAGACCCAGTACTTC
CDR3aa: CASSSNLGTPQETQYF

abundance: NA
len: 19
d_gene: TRBD1
v_gene: TRBV10-2
j_gene: TRBJ1-6
CDR3nt: TGCGCCAGCAGTGAGTACGGGACAGGGGGAGGAATTTGGAATTCACCCCTCCACTTT
CDR3aa: CASSEYGTGGGIWNSPLHF

abundance: NA
len: 14
d_gene: NA
v_gene: TRBV6-2/TRBV6-3
j_gene: TRBJ1-5
CDR3nt: TGTGCCAGCAGTTCCGTCGACAGGTCTCAGCCCCAGCATTTT
CDR3aa: CASSSVDRSQPQHF

abundance: NA
len: 14
d_gene: NA
v_gene: TRBV5-5
j_gene: TRBJ2-5
CDR3nt: TGTGCCAGCAGCACCGGTTGGGGCGAGGAGACCCAGTACTTC
CDR3aa: CASSTGWGEETQYF

abundance: NA
len: 15
d_gene: NA
v_gene: TRBV7-8
j_gene: TRBJ2-6
CDR3nt: TGTGCCAGCAGCACGGGACAATCTGGGGCCAACGTCCTGACTTTC
CDR3aa: CASSTGQSGANVLTF

abundance: NA
len: 13
d_gene: NA
v_gene: TRBV12-3/TRBV12-4
j_gene: TRBJ1-2
CDR3nt: TGTGCCAGCAGTTTCTACCCCTCTTATGGCTACACCTTC
CDR3aa: CASSFYPSYGYTF

abundance: once
len: 16
d_gene: NA
v_gene: TRBV9
j_gene: TRBJ2-3
CDR3nt: TGTGCCAGCAGCGTTGGGGGGTCGGTGGCCCCAGATACGCAGTATTTT
CDR3aa: CASSVGGSVAPDTQYF

abundance: NA
len: 16
d_gene: TRBD2
v_gene: TRBV6-2/TRBV6-3
j_gene: TRBJ2-3
CDR3nt: TGTGCCAGCAGTTACTATCTAGCGGGGGTAAGAGATACGCAGTATTTT
CDR3aa: CASSYYLAGVRDTQYF

abundance: NA
len: 11
d_gene: NA
v_gene: TRBV30
j_gene: TRBJ1-3
CDR3nt: TGTGCCTATGCTACTGGAAACACCATATATTTT
CDR3aa: CAYATGNTIYF

abundance: many
len: 16
d_gene: TRBD1
v_gene: TRBV4-2
j_gene: TRBJ1-2
CDR3nt: TGTGCCAGCAGCCAAGATAGGGACAGGGTTACTGACGGCTACACCTTC
CDR3aa: CASSQDRDRVTDGYTF